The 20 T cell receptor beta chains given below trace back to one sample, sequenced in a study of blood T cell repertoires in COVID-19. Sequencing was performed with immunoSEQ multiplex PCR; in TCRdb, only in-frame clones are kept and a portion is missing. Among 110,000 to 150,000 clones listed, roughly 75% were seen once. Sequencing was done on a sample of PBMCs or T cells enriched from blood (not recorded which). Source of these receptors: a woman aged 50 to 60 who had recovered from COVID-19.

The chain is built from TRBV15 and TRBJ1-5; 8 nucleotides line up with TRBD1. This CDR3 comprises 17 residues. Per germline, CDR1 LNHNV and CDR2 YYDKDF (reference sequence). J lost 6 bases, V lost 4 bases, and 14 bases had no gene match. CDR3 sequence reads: CATSNPPRSGGFQPQHF. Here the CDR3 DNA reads TGTGCCACCAGCAACCCCCCCCGGTCAGGGGGCTTTCAGCCCCAGCATTTT.

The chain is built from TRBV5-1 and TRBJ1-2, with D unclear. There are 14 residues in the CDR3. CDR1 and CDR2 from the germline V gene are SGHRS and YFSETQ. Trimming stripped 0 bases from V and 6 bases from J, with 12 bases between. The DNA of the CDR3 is TGCGCCAGCAGCTTGGTTGGTCTGGAGGATGGCTACACCTTC. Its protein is CASSLVGLEDGYTF.

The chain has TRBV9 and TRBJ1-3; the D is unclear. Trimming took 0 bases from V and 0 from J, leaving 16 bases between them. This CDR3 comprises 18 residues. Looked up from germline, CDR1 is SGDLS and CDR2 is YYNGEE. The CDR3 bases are TGTGCCAGCAGCGTAGAGACGGCCGGAGCAAGCTCTGGAAACACCATATATTTT. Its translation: CASSVETAGASSGNTIYF.

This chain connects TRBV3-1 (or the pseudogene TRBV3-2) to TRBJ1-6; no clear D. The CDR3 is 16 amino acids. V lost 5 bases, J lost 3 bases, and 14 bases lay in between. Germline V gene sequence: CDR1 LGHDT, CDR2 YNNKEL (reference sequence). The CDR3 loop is CASSRDNRRYNSPLHF. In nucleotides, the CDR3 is TGTGCCAGCAGCAGAGACAACAGACGCTATAATTCACCCCTCCACTTT.

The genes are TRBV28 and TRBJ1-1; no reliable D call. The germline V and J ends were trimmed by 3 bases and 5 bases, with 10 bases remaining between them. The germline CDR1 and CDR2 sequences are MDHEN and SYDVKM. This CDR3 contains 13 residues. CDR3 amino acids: CASSLGGRTEAFF. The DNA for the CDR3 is TGTGCCAGCAGTTTGGGAGGGCGGACTGAAGCTTTCTTT.

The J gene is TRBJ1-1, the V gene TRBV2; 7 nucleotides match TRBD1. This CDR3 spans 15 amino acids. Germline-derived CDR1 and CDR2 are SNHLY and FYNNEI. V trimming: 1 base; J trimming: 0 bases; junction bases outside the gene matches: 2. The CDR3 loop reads CASSEGQGVNTEAFF. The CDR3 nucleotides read TGTGCCAGCAGTGAAGGTCAGGGGGTGAACACTGAAGCTTTCTTT.

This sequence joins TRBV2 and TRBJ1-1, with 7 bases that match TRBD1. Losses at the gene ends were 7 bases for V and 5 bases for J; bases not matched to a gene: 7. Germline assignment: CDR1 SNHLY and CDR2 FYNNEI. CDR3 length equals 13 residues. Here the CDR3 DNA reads TGTGCCAGCAATGGAGACAGGGAAACTGAAGCTTTCTTT. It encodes CASNGDRETEAFF. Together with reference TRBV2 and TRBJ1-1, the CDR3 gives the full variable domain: EPEVTQTPSHQVTQMGQEVILRCVPISNHLYFYWYRQILGQKVEFLVSFYNNEISEKSEIFDDQFSVERPDGSNFTLKIRSTKLEDSAMYFCASNGDRETEAFFGQGTRLTVV.

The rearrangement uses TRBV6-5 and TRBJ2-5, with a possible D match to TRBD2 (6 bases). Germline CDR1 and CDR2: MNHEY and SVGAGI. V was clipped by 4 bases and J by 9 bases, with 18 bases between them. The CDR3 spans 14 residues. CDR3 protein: CASSSPRGSGAQYF. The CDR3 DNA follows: TGTGCCAGCAGTTCCCCTAGAGGCTCGGGGGCCCAGTACTTC.

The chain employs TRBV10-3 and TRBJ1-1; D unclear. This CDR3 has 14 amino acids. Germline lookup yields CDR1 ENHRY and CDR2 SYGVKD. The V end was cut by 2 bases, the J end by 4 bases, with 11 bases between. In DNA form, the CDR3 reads TGTGCCATCAGTGAGGTGCATCCGGGCACTGAAGCTTTCTTT. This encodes CAISEVHPGTEAFF.

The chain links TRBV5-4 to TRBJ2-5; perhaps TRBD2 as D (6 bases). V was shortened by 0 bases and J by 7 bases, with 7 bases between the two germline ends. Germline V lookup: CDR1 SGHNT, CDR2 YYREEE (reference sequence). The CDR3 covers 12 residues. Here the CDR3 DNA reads TGTGCCAGCAGCTTGGCCGGGGGGACCCAGTACTTC. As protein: CASSLAGGTQYF.

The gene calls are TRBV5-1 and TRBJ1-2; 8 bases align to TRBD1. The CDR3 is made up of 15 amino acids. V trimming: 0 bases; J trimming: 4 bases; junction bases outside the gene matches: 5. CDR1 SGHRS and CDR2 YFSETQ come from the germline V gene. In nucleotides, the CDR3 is TGCGCCAGCAGCTTGGGGGGACAGGCGGCCTATGGCTACACCTTC. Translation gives CASSLGGQAAYGYTF.

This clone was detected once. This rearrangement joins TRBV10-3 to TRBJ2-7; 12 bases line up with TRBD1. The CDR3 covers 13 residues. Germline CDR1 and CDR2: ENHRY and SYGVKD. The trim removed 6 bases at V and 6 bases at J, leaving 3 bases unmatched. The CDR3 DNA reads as TGTGCCATCAGGGGACAGGGGGCTCCCGAGCAGTACGTC. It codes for CAIRGQGAPEQYV.

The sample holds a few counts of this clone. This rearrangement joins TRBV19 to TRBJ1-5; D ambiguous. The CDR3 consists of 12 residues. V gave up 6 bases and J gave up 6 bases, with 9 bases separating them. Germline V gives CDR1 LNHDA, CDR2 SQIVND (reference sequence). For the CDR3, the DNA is TGTGCCAGTAGACCCGGTGGTCAGCCCCAGCATTTT. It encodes CASRPGGQPQHF.

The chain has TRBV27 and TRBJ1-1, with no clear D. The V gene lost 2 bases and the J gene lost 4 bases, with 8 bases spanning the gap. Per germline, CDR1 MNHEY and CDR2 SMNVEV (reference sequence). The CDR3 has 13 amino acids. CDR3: CASSLEPGTEAFF. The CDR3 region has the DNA TGTGCCAGCAGTTTAGAACCCGGCACTGAAGCTTTCTTT.

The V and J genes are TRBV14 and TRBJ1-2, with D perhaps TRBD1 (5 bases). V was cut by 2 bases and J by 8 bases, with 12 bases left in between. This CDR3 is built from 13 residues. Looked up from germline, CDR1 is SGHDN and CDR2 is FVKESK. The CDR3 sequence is CASSQQGAWGYTF. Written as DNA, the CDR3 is TGTGCCAGCAGCCAACAGGGTGCGTGGGGCTACACCTTC.

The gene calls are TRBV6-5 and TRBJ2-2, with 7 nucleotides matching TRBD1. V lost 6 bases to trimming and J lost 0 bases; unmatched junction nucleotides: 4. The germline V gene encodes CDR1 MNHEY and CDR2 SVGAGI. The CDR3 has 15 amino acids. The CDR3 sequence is CASSGQETNTGELFF. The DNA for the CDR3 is TGTGCCAGCAGCGGACAGGAAACGAACACCGGGGAGCTGTTTTTT.

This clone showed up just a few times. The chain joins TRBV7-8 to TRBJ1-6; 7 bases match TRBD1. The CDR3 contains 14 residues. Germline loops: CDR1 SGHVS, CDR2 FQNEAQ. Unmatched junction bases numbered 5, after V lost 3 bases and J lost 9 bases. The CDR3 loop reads CASSLGTVSSPLHF. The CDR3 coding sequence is TGTGCCAGCAGCTTGGGGACAGTTAGTTCACCCCTCCACTTT.

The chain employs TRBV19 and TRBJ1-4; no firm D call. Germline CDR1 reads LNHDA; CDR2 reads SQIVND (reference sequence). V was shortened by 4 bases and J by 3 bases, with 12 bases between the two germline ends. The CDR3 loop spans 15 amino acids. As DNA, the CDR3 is TGTGCCAGTAGTAGTGGGAGTGCCGCTAATGAAAAACTGTTTTTT. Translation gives CASSSGSAANEKLFF.

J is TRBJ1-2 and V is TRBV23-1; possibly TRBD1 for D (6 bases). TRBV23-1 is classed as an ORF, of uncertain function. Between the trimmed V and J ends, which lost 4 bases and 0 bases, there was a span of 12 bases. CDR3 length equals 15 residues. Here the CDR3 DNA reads TGCGCCAGCAGTCCGCGGACAGCCACTAACTATGGCTACACCTTC. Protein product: CASSPRTATNYGYTF.

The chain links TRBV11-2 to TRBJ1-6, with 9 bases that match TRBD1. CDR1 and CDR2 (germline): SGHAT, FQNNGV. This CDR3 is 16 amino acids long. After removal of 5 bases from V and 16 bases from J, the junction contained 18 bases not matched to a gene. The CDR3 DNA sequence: TGTGCCAGCAGCCTAGGGCCCCGGGACAGGGCTCTAACTCTCCACTTT. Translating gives CASSLGPRDRALTLHF.